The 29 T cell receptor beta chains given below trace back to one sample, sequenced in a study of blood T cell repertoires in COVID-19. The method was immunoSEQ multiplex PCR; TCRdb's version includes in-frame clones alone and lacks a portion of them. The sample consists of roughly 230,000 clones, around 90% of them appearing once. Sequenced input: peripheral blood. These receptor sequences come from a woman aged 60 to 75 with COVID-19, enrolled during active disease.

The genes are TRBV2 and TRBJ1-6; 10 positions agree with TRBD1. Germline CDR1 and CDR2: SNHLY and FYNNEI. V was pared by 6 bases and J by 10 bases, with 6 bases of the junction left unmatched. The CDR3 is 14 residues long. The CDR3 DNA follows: TGTGCCAGCAGAGACAGGGGGCAGGAATCACCCCTCCACTTT. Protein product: CASRDRGQESPLHF.

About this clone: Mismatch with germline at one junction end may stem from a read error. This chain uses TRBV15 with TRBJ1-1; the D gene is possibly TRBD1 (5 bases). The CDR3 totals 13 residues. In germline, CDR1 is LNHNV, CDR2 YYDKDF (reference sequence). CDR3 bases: TGTGCCACCAGCAGAGATGAGGAGGAGGGCAAGGGGTTT. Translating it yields CATSRDEEEGKGF.

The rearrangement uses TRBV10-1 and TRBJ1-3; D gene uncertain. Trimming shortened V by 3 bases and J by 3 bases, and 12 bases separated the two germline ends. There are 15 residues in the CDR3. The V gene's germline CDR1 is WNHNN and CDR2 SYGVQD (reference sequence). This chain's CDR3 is CASSDDPSGGNTIYF. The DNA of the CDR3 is TGCGCCAGCAGTGATGATCCCTCCGGTGGAAACACCATATATTTT.

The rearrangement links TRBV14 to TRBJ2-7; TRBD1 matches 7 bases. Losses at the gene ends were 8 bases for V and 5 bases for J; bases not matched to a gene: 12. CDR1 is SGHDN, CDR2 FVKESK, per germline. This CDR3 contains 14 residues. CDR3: CASRLTGQPNEQYF. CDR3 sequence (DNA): TGTGCCAGCCGATTAACGGGACAGCCTAACGAGCAGTACTTC.

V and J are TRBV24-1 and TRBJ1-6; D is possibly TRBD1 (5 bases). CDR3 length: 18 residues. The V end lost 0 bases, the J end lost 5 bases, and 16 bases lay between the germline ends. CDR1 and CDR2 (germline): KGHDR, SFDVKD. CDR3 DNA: TGTGCCACCAGTGATTTGCCCAGATGGACACCTAATAATTCACCCCTCCACTTT. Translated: CATSDLPRWTPNNSPLHF.

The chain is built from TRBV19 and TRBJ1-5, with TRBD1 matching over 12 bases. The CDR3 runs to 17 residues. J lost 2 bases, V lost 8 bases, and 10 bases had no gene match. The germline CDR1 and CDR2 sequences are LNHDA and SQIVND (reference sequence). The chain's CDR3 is CASRDRGRWVGNQPQHF. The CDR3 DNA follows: TGTGCCAGTCGGGACAGGGGGCGGTGGGTGGGCAATCAGCCCCAGCATTTT.

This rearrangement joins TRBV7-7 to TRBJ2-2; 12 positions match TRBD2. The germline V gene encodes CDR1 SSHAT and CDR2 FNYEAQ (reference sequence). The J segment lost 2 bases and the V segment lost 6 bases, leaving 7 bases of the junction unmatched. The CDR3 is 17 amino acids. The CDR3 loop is CASRRGLAGTNTGELFF. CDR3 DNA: TGTGCCAGCAGGCGAGGACTAGCGGGGACTAACACCGGGGAGCTGTTTTTT.

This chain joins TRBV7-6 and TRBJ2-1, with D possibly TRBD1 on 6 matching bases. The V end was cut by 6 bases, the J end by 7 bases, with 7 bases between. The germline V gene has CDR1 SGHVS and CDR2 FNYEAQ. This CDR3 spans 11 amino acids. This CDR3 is CASRRGNEQFF. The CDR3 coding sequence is TGTGCCAGCAGGAGGGGGAATGAGCAGTTCTTC. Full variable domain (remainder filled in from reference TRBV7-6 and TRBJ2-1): GAGVSQSPRYKVTKRGQDVALRCDPISGHVSLYWYRQALGQGPEFLTYFNYEAQQDKSGLPNDRFSAERPEGSISTLTIQRTEQRDSAMYRCASRRGNEQFFGPGTRLTVL.

Written as DNA, the CDR3 is TGTGCCAGCAGTTACGGCCGACAGGGGGTTCGTGAAAAACTGTTTTTT. Translation gives CASSYGRQGVREKLFF. The V gene is TRBV6-2 or TRBV6-3, the J gene TRBJ1-4; 9 bases align to TRBD1. The CDR3 consists of 16 residues. CDR1 is MNHEY, CDR2 SVGEGT, per germline. Unmatched junction bases numbered 8, after V lost 2 bases and J lost 7 bases.

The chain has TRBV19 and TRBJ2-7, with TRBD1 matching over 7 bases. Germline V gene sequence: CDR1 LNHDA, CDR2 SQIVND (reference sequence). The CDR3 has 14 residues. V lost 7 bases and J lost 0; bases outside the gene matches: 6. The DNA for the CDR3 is TGTGCCAGTACCCAGGACAGGAACTCCTACGAGCAGTACTTC. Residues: CASTQDRNSYEQYF.

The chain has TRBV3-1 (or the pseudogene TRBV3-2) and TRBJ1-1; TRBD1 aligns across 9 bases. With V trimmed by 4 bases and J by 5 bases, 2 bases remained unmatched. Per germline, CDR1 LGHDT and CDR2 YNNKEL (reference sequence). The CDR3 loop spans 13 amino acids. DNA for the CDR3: TGTGCCAGCAGCCCCGACAGGGGGACTGAAGCTTTCTTT. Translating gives CASSPDRGTEAFF.

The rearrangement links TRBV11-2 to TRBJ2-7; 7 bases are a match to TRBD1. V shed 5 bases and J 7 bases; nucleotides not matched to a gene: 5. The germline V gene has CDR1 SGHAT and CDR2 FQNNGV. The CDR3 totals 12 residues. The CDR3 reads CASSEGAREQYF. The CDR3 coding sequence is TGTGCCAGCAGCGAGGGGGCGAGGGAGCAGTACTTC.

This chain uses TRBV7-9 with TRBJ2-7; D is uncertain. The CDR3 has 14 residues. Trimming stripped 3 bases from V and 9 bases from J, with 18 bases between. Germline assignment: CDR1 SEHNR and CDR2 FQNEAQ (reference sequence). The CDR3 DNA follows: TGTGCCAGCAGCTTTGAGACCCCTACAGTGGGGCAGTACTTC. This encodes CASSFETPTVGQYF.

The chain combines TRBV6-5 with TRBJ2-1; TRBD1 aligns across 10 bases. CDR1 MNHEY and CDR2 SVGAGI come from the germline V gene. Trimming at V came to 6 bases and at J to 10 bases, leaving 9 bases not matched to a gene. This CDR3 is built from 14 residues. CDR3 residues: CASSNDRGRAEQFF. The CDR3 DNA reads TGTGCCAGCAGCAACGACAGGGGGCGAGCGGAGCAGTTCTTC.

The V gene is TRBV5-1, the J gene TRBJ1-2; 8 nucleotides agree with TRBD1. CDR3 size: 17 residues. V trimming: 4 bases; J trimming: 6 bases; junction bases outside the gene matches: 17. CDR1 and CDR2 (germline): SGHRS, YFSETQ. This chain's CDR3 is CASSPQGAQVVTHGYTF. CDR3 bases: TGCGCCAGCAGCCCGCAGGGGGCGCAGGTTGTAACCCATGGCTACACCTTC.

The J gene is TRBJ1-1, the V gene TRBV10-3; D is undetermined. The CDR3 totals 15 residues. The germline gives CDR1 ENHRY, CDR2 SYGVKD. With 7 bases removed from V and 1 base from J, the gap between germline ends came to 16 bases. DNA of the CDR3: TGTGCCATCACCACGGAACTAACCTCGAACACTGAAGCTTTCTTT. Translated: CAITTELTSNTEAFF.

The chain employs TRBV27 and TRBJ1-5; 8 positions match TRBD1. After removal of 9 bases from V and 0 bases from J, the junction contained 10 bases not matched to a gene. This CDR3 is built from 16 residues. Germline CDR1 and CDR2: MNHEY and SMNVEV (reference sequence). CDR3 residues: CASGQGPTYSNQPQHF. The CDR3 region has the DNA TGTGCCAGTGGACAGGGCCCTACGTATAGCAATCAGCCCCAGCATTTT.

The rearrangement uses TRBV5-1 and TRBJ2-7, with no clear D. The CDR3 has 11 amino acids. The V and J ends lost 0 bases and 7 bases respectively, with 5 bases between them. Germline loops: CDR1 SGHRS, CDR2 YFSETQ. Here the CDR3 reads CASSLEREQYF. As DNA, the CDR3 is TGCGCCAGCAGCTTGGAACGGGAGCAGTACTTC. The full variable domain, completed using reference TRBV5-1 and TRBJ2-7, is KAGVTQTPRYLIKTRGQQVTLSCSPISGHRSVSWYQQTPGQGLQFLFEYFSETQRNKGNFPGRFSGRQFSNSRSEMNVSTLELGDSALYLCASSLEREQYFGPGTRLTVT.

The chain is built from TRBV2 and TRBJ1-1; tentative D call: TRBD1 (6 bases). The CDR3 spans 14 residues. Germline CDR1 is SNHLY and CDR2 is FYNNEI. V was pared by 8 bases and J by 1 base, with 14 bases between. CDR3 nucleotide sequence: TGTGCCAGCGCCTTGGAACAGGGGAACACTGAAGCTTTCTTT. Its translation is CASALEQGNTEAFF.

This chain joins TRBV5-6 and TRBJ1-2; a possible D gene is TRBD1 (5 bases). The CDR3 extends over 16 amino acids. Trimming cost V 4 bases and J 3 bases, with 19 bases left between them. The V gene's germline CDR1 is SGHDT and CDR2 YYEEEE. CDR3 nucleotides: TGTGCCAGCAGCCCCGGAGGGGCACTGGCTGACTATGGCTACACCTTC. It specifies CASSPGGALADYGYTF.

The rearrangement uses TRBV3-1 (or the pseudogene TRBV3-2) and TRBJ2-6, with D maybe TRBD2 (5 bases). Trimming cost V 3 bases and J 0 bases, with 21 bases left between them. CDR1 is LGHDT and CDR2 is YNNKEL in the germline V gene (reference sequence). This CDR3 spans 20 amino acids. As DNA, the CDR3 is TGTGCCAGCAGCCATACCCCCCATCCCGGGGAGAGCTCTGGGGCCAACGTCCTGACTTTC. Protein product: CASSHTPHPGESSGANVLTF.

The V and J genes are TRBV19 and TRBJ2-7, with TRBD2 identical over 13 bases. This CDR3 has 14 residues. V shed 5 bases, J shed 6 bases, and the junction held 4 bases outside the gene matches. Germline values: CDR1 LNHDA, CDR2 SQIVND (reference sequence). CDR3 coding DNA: TGTGCCAGTAGTGTGGGACTAGCGGGGTCCGAGCAGTACTTC. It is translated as CASSVGLAGSEQYF. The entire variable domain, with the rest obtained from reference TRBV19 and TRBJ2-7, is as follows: DGGITQSPKYLFRKEGQNVTLSCEQNLNHDAMYWYRQDPGQGLRLIYYSQIVNDFQKGDIAEGYSVSREKKESFPLTVTSAQKNPTAFYLCASSVGLAGSEQYFGPGTRLTVT.

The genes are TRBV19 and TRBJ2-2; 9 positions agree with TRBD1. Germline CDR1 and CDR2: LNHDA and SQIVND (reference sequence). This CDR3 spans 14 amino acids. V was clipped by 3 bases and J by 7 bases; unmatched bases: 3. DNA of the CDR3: TGTGCCAGTAGTATCGGGGACAGGGTCGGGGAGCTGTTTTTT. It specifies CASSIGDRVGELFF. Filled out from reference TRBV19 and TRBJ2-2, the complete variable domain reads DGGITQSPKYLFRKEGQNVTLSCEQNLNHDAMYWYRQDPGQGLRLIYYSQIVNDFQKGDIAEGYSVSREKKESFPLTVTSAQKNPTAFYLCASSIGDRVGELFFGEGSRLTVL.

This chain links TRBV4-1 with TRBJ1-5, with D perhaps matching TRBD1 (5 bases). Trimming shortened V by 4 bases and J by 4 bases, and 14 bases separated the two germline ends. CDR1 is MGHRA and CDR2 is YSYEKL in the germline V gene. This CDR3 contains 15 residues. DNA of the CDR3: TGCGCCAGCAGCCCCCAAGGTAGGGGAAATCAGCCCCAGCATTTT. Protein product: CASSPQGRGNQPQHF.

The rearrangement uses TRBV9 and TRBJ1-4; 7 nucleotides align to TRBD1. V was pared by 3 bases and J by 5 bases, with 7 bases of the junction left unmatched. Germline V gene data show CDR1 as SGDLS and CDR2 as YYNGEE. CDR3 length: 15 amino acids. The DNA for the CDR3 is TGTGCCAGCAGCGGACGGACAGGACTCAATGAAAAACTGTTTTTT. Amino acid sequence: CASSGRTGLNEKLFF.

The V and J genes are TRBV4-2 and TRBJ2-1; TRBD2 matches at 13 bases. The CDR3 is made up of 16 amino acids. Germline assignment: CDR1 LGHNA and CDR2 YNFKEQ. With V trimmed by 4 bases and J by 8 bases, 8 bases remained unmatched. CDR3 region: CASSPDGTSGAHEQFF. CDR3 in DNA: TGTGCCAGCAGCCCAGACGGGACTAGCGGGGCCCATGAGCAGTTCTTC.

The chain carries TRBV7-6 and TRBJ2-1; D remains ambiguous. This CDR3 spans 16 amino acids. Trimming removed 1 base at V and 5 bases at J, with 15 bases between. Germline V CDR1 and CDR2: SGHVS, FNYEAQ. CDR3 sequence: CASSLGPPGWNNEQFF. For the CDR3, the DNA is TGTGCCAGCAGCTTAGGGCCCCCAGGATGGAACAATGAGCAGTTCTTC. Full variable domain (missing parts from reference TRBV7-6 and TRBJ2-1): GAGVSQSPRYKVTKRGQDVALRCDPISGHVSLYWYRQALGQGPEFLTYFNYEAQQDKSGLPNDRFSAERPEGSISTLTIQRTEQRDSAMYRCASSLGPPGWNNEQFFGPGTRLTVL.

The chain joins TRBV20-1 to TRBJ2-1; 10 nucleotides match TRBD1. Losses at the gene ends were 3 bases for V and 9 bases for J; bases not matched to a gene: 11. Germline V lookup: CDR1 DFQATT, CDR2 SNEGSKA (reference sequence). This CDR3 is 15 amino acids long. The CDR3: CSASTGTGAGGEQFF. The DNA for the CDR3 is TGCAGTGCTAGTACCGGGACAGGGGCAGGGGGTGAGCAGTTCTTC.

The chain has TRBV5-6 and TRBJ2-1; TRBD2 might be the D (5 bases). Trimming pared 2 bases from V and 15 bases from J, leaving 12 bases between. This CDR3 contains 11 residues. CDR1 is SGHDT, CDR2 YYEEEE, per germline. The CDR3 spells CASSFGNSGFF. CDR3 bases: TGTGCCAGCAGCTTCGGGAATTCCGGGTTCTTC. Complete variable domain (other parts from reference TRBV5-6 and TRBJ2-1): DAGVTQSPTHLIKTRGQQVTLRCSPKSGHDTVSWYQQALGQGPQFIFQYYEEEERQRGNFPDRFSGHQFPNYSSELNVNALLLGDSALYLCASSFGNSGFFGPGTRLTVL.